These 3 T cell receptor beta chains came from one sample sequenced in a study of T-cell reconstitution after alpha-beta-depleted transplantation in children. Unique molecular identifiers were used in preparing the TCRbeta library. TCRdb reprocessed the PCR reads via MiXCR and lists one record per CDR3 protein. This repertoire shows a few hundred thousand distinct CDR3 sequences, 15% to 20% found once; its top ten account for over 25%. This specimen was PBMCs, mostly from graft donor cells, taken 360 days after TCRalphabeta/CD19-depleted stem cell transplant. Receptors originate from a boy in the first two years of life who had a stem cell transplant for Wiskott-Aldrich syndrome, so the T cells may come from the graft donor.

This clonotype has ten or more counts. The V and J genes are TRBV4-1 and TRBJ2-1; D is undetermined. The CDR3 has 12 residues. Germline CDR1 and CDR2: MGHRA and YSYEKL. Deletions cut 0 bases from V and 10 bases from J, with 7 bases between. This chain's CDR3 is CASSQDLGEQFF. The CDR3 DNA is TGCGCCAGCAGCCAAGATCTAGGCGAGCAGTTCTTC.

This clonotype was seen only a few times. The chain is built from TRBV10-2 and TRBJ1-2; TRBD1 matches 7 bases. This CDR3 region has 13 residues. Per the germline V gene, CDR1 is WSHSY and CDR2 is SAAADI. Trimming cost V 6 bases and J 4 bases; bases outside gene matches: 5. The CDR3 DNA reads TGCGCCAGCAGACCGACAGGGTCCTATGGCTACACCTTC. Its translation is CASRPTGSYGYTF.

The chain carries TRBV12-3 or TRBV12-4 and TRBJ2-7; the match to TRBD2 covers 9 bases. The ends lost 2 bases at V and 0 bases at J; junction bases unmatched: 2. This CDR3 contains 15 residues. The CDR3 bases are TGTGCCAGCAGTTTACCTAGCGGGACCTCCTACGAGCAGTACTTC. Translating gives CASSLPSGTSYEQYF.